The next 5 T cell receptor beta chains were all read from a single sample in a study of CD8+CD57+ T cells in acquired aplastic anemia. Patients picked for sequencing had shown CD8+CD57+ cell expansion detected by flow cytometry. Profiling that covered TCR beta VDJ and CDR3 relied on genomic DNA as its template. MiXCR, applied by TCRdb to the reads, yields one record per CDR3 protein. In the table there are 200,000 to 250,000 distinct CDR3 sequences, less than 60% of which are singletons. The specimen was sorted CD4+, CD8+, or CD8+CD57+ T cells (not recorded which) from PBMCs. The receptors shown here come from a human donor with aplastic anemia.

In its sample, this clonotype was seen once. Mismatch with germline at one junction end may stem from a read error. V gene TRBV5-1 combines with J gene TRBJ1-2, with D maybe TRBD1 (5 bases). In germline, CDR1 is SGHRS, CDR2 YFSETQ. The CDR3 runs to 11 residues. CDR3 region: CDRREPDGYTF. In DNA, the CDR3 is TGTGACAGACGGGAACCGGATGGCTACACCTTC. Looking up the rest from reference TRBV5-1 and TRBJ1-2 gives the full variable domain: KAGVTQTPRYLIKTRGQQVTLSCSPISGHRSVSWYQQTPGQGLQFLFEYFSETQRNKGNFPGRFSGRQFSNSRSEMNVSTLELGDSALYLCDRREPDGYTFGSGTRLTVV.

V gene TRBV5-1 combines with J gene TRBJ2-1; 7 positions match TRBD2. The V gene's germline CDR1 is SGHRS and CDR2 YFSETQ. Losses at the gene ends were 0 bases for V and 8 bases for J; bases not matched to a gene: 2. The CDR3 length is 13 residues. The CDR3 bases are TGCGCCAGCAGCTTGGAGGCGGGGGATGAGCAGTTCTTC. It yields the protein CASSLEAGDEQFF.

This clonotype was counted between two and nine times. DNA of the CDR3: TGTGCCAGCAGCGCTCGACCAGCGGGGGGACAAGAGACCCAGTACTTC. Its translation: CASSARPAGGQETQYF. The chain employs TRBV7-8 and TRBJ2-5; 9 bases agree with TRBD2. This CDR3 has 16 amino acids. After removal of 5 bases from V and 2 bases from J, the junction contained 9 bases not matched to a gene. Germline-derived CDR1 and CDR2 are SGHVS and FQNEAQ.

This clonotype has just a few counts. This sequence joins TRBV9 and TRBJ2-7, with D possibly being TRBD1 or TRBD2 (5 bases each). The CDR3 is made up of 13 amino acids. Germline V gives CDR1 SGDLS, CDR2 YYNGEE. Trimming removed 1 base at V and 6 bases at J, with 11 bases between. As DNA, the CDR3 is TGTGCCAGCAGCGTAAATGGGGGTCGCGAGCAGTACTTC. The encoded protein is CASSVNGGREQYF.

DNA of the CDR3: TGTGCCAGCAGCTTAGGCACAGGGGGCTGGGAAAAACTGTTTTTT. Translating gives CASSLGTGGWEKLFF. The V and J genes are TRBV4-2 and TRBJ1-4; 9 positions agree with TRBD1. Trimming removed 5 bases from V and 8 bases from J; junction bases left unmatched: 9. The CDR3 has 15 amino acids. Germline V gene sequence: CDR1 LGHNA, CDR2 YNFKEQ.